This T cell receptor (beta chain) appears in the sequencing data of a study of blood T cell repertoires in COVID-19. About the study: Acute and convalescent COVID-19 specimens originated in the United States, Italy and Spain.

Each participant's cohort was designated according to participant-reported clinical history. Generated by immunoSEQ multiplex PCR, the TCRdb table keeps only in-frame clones and is missing some. The data contain fewer than 250,000 clones, over 80% of them singletons. V was clipped by 3 bases and J by 2 bases, with 14 bases between them. From germline, CDR1 is SGHRS and CDR2 YFSETQ. The length of the CDR3 is 15 residues. The specimen was PBMCs or T cells enriched from blood (not recorded which). The receptor was isolated from a woman in her 40s who had recovered from COVID-19. The chain couples TRBV5-1 to TRBJ1-2, with D possibly matching TRBD1 (5 bases). CDR3 loop: CASSWGRTDNYGYTF. The CDR3 DNA follows: TGCGCCAGCAGCTGGGGGAGGACGGACAACTATGGCTACACCTTC.